A selection of T cell receptor beta chains follows, all from one sample in a study of cytomegalovirus exposure and HLA in healthy donors. Data came from immunoSEQ multiplex PCR; TCRdb stores just in-frame clones and leaves some out. The sample is made up of about 160,000 clones, and the top ten hold 1% to 1.5% of it. Sequenced: PBMCs. Source of these receptors: a woman in her sixties in good health and CMV-seronegative. Each CDR3 is given with its conserved first and last residue. D genes are given only for firm matches.

j_gene | v_gene | d_gene | CDR3aa | CDR3nt
TRBJ1-5 | TRBV19 | NA | CANILQRVNQPQHF | TGTGCCAACATACTTCAGAGGGTCAATCAGCCCCAGCATTTT
TRBJ2-7 | TRBV6-5 | TRBD1 | CASSYSPGTGSDEQYF | TGTGCCAGCAGTTACTCTCCCGGGACAGGGTCCGACGAGCAGTACTTC
TRBJ2-7 | TRBV10-3 | TRBD1 | CAIRGDSYEQYF | TGTGCCATCAGGGGGGACAGCTACGAGCAGTACTTC
TRBJ1-1 | TRBV7-9 | TRBD1 | CASSIWQGAAGVTEAFF | TGTGCCAGCAGCATATGGCAGGGGGCAGCTGGGGTCACTGAAGCTTTCTTT
TRBJ2-7 | TRBV7-2 | NA | CASSLVQELSYEQYF | TGTGCCAGCAGCTTAGTACAGGAGCTATCCTACGAGCAGTACTTC
TRBJ2-3 | TRBV7-3 | NA | CASSLTSGLTDTQYF | TGTGCCAGCAGCTTAACTAGCGGTCTCACAGATACGCAGTATTTT
TRBJ1-3 | TRBV7-9 | NA | CASSLVGPGENTIYF | TGTGCCAGCAGCTTAGTCGGACCAGGGGAGAACACCATATATTTT
TRBJ1-6 | TRBV7-6 | NA | CASSLIPQDSSYNSPLHF | TGTGCCAGCAGCTTAATTCCACAGGACAGCTCCTATAATTCACCCCTCCACTTT
TRBJ2-7 | TRBV30 | NA | CAWRTSYEQYF | TGTGCCTGGAGGACTTCCTACGAGCAGTACTTC
TRBJ1-3 | TRBV7-2 | TRBD1 | CASSLNPPGQRGNTIYF | TGTGCCAGCAGCTTAAACCCACCGGGACAGAGAGGAAACACCATATATTTT
TRBJ1-2 | TRBV6-1 | NA | CASRGIPNYGYTF | TGTGCCAGCCGGGGAATTCCTAACTATGGCTACACCTTC